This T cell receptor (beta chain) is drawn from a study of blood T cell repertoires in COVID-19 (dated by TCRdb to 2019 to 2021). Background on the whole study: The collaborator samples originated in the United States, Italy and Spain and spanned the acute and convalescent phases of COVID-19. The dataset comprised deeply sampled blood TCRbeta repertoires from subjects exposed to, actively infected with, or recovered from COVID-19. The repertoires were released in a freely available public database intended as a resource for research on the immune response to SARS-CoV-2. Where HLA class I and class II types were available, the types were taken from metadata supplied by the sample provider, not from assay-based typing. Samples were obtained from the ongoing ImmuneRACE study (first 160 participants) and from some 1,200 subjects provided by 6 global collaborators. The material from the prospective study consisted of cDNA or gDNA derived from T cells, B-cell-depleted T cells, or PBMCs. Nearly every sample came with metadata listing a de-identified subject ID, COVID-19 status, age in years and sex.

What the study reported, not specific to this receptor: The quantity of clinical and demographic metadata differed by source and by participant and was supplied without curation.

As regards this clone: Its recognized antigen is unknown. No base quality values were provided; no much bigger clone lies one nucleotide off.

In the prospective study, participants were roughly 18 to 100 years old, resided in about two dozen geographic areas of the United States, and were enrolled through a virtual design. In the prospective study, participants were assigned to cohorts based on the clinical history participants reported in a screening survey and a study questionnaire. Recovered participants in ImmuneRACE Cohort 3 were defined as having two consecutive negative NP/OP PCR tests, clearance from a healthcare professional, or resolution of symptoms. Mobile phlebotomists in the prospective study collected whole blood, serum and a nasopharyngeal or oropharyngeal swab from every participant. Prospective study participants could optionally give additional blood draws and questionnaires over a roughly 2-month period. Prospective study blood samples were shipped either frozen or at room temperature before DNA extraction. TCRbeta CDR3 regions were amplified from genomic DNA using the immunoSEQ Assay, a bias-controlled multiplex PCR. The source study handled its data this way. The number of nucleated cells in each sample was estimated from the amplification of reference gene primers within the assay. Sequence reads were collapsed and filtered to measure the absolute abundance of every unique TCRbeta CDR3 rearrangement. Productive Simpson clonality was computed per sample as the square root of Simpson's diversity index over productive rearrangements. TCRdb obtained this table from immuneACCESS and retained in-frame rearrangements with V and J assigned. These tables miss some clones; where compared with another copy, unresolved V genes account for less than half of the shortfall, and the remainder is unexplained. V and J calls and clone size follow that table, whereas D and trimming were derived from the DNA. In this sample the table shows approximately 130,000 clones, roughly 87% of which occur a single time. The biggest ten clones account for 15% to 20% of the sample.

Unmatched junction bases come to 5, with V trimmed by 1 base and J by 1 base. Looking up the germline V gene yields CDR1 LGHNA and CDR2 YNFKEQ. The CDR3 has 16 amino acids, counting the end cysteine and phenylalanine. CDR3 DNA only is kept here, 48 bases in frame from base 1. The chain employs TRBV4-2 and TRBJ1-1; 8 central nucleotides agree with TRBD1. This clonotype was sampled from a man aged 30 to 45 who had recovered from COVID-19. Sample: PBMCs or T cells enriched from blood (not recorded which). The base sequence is TGTGCCAGCAGCCAAGTTGGGGGACAGGCGAACACTGAAGCTTTCTTT. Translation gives CASSQVGGQANTEAFF.